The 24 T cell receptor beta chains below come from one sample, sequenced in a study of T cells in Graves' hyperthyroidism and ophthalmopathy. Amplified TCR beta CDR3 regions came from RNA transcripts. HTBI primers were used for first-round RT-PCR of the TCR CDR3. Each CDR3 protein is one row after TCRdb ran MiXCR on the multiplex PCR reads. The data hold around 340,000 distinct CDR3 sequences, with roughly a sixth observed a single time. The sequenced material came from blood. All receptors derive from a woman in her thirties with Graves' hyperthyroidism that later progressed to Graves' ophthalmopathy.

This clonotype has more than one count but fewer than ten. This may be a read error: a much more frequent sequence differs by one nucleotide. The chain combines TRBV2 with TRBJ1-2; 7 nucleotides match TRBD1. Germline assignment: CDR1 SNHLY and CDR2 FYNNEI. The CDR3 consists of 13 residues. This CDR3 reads CASSETGNYSYTF. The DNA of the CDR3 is TGTGCCAGCAGTGAGACAGGGAACTATAGCTACACCTTC. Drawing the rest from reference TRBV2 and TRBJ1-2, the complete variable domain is EPEVTQTPSHQVTQMGQEVILRCVPISNHLYFYWYRQILGQKVEFLVSFYNNEISEKSEIFDDQFSVERPDGSNFTLKIRSTKLEDSAMYFCASSETGNYSYTFGSGTRLTVV.

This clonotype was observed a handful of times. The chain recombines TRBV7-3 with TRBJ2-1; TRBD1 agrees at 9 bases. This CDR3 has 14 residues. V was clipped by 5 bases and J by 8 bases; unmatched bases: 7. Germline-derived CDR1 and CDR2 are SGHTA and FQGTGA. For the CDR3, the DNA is TGTGCCAGCAGCGCGGACAGGGGCTGCGATGAGCAGTTCTTC. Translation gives CASSADRGCDEQFF.

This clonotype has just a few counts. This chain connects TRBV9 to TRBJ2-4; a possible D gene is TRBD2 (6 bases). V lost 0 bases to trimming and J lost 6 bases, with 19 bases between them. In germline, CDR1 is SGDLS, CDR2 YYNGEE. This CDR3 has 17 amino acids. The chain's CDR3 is CASSVGSGTPRGNIQYF. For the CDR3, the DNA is TGTGCCAGCAGCGTAGGGTCAGGGACTCCGAGAGGAAACATTCAGTACTTC.

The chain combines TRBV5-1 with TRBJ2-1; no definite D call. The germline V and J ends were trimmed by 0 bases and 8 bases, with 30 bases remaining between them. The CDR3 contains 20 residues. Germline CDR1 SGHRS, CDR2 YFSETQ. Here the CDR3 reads CASSLASVNEQLARADEQFF. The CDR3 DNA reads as TGCGCCAGCAGCTTGGCCTCGGTTAATGAGCAGTTGGCTAGAGCTGATGAGCAGTTCTTC.

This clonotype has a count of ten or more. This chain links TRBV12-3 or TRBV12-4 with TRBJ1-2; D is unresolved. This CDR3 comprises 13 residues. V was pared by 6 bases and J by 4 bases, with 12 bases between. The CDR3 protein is CASSLTRAYGYTF. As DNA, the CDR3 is TGTGCCAGCAGCCTAACTCGGGCCTATGGCTACACCTTC.

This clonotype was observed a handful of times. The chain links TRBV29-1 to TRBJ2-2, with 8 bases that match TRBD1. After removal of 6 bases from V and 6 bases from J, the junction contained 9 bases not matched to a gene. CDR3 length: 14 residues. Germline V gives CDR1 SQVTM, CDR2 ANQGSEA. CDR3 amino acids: CSVTGQGFAGELFF. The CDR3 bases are TGCAGCGTGACCGGACAGGGTTTTGCCGGGGAGCTGTTTTTT.

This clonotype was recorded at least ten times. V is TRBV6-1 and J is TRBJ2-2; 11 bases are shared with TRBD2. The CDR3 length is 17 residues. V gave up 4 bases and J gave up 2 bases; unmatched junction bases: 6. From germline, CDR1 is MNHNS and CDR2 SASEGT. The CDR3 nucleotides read TGTGCCAGCAGTGTCTTTACTAGCGGGAGTAACACCGGGGAGCTGTTTTTT. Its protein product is CASSVFTSGSNTGELFF.

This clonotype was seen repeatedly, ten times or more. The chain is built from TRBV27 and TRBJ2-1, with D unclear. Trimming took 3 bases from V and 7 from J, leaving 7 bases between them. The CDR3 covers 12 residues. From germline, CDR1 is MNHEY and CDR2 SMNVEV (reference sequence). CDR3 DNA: TGTGCCAGCAGTTTTTGGGGAAATGAGCAGTTCTTC. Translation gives CASSFWGNEQFF.

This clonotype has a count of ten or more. The CDR3 here is CSARDSSGRADEQYF. The CDR3 DNA sequence: TGCAGTGCTAGAGATAGTAGCGGGAGGGCAGACGAGCAGTACTTC. This rearrangement joins TRBV20-1 to TRBJ2-7, with TRBD2 matching 11 bases. The CDR3 extends over 15 amino acids. V lost 0 bases, J lost 5 bases, and 6 bases stayed unmatched. Germline V gene sequence: CDR1 DFQATT, CDR2 SNEGSKA (reference sequence).

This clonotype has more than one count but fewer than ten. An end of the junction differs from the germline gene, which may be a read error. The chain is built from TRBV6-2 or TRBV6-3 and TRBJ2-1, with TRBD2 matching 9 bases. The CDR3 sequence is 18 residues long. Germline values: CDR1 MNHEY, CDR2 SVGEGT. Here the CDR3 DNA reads TGTGCCAGCAGTTACTCGACGGCAGCGGGAGGTAACCACAATAAGCAGTTCTTC. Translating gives CASSYSTAAGGNHNKQFF.

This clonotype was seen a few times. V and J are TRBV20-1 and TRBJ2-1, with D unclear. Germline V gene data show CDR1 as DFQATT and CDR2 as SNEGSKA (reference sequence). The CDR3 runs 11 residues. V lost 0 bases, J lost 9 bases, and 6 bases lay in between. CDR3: CSARDLGEQFF. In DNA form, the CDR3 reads TGCAGTGCTAGAGATTTAGGTGAGCAGTTCTTC.

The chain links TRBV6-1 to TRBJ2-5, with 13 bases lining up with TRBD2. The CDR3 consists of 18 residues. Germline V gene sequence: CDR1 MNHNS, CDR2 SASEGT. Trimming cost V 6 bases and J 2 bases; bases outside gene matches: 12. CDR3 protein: CASSQGTSGGARQETQYF. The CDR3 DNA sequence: TGTGCCAGCAGCCAAGGAACTAGCGGGGGGGCCCGGCAAGAGACCCAGTACTTC.

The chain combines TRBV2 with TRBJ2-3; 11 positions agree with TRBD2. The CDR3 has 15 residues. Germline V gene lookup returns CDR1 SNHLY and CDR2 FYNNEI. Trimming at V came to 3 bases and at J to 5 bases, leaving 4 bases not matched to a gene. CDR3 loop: CASSERTSGLDTQYF. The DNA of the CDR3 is TGTGCCAGCAGTGAGAGGACTAGCGGGTTAGATACGCAGTATTTT.

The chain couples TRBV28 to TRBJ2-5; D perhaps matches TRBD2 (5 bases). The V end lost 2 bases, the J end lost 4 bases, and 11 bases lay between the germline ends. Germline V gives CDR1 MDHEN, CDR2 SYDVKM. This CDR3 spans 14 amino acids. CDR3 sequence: CASSLRGGGETQYF. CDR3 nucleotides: TGTGCCAGCAGTTTACGGGGTGGAGGAGAGACCCAGTACTTC.

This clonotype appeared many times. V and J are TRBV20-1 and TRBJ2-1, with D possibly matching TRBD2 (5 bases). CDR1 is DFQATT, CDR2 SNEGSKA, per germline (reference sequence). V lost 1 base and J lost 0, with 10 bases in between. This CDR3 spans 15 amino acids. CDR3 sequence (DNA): TGCAGTGCTAGAGTTGCAGGACTCTCCTACAATGAGCAGTTCTTC. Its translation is CSARVAGLSYNEQFF.

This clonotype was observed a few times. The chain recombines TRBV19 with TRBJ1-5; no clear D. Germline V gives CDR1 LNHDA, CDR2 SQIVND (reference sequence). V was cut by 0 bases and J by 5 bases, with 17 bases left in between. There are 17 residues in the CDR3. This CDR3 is CASSIERSRGAHQPQHF. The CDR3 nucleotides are TGTGCCAGTAGTATAGAAAGGAGTAGAGGCGCCCATCAGCCCCAGCATTTT.

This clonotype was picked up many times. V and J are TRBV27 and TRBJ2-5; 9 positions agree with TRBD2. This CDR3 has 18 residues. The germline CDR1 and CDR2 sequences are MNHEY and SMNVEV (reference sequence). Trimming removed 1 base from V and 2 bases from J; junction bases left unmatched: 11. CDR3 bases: TGTGCCAGCAGTTTATTTAGTGGAGGGCTAGCGGGACAAGAGACCCAGTACTTC. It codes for CASSLFSGGLAGQETQYF.

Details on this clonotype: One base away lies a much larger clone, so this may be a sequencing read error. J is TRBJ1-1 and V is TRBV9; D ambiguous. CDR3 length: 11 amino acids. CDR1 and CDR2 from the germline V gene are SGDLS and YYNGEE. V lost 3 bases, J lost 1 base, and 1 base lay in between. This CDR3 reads CASSANTEAFF. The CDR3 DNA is TGTGCCAGCAGCGCGAACACTGAAGCTTTCTTT.

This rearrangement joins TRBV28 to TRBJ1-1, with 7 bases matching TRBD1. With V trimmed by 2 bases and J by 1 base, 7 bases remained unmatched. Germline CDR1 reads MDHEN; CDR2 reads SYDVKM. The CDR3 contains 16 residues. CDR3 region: CASSLIGGPSNTEAFF. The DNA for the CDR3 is TGTGCCAGCAGTTTAATAGGGGGCCCGTCGAACACTGAAGCTTTCTTT. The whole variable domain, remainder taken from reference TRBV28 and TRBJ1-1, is DVKVTQSSRYLVKRTGEKVFLECVQDMDHENMFWYRQDPGLGLRLIYFSYDVKMKEKGDIPEGYSVSREKKERFSLILESASTNQTSMYLCASSLIGGPSNTEAFFGQGTRLTVV.

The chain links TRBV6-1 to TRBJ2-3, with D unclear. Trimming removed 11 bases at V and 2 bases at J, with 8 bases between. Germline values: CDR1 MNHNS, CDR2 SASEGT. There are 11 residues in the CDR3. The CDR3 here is CAGGDTDTQYF. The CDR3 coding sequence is TGTGCCGGCGGTGACACAGATACGCAGTATTTT.

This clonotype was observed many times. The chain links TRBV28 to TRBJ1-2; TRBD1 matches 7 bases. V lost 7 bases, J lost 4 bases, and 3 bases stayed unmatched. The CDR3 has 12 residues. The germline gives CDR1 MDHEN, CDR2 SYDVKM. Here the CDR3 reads CASNRDSYGYTF. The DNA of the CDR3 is TGTGCCAGCAACCGGGACAGCTATGGCTACACCTTC.

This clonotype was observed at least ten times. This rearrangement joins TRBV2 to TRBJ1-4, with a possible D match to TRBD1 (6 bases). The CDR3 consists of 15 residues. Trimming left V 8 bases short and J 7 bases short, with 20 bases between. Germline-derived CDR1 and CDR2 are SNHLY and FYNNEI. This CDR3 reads CASSTGGGLGEKLFF. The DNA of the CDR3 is TGTGCCAGCTCCACCGGGGGGGGGCTCGGTGAAAAACTGTTTTTT.

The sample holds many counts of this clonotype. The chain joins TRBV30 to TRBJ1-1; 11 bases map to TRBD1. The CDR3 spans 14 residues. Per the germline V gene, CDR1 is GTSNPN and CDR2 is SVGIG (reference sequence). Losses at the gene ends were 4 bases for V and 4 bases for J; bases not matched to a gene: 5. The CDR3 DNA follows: TGTGCCTGGAACACCGGGACAGGGGGCACTGAAGCTTTCTTT. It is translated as CAWNTGTGGTEAFF.

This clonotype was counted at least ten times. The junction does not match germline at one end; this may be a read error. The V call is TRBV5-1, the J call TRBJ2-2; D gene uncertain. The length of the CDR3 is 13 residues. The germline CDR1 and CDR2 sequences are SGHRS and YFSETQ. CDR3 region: CASSLGNTGELFF. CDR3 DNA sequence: TGTGCCAGCAGTTTAGGGAACACCGGGGAGCTGTTTTTT.